This is a list of T cell receptor beta chains from one sample in a study of blood T cell repertoires in COVID-19. The method was immunoSEQ multiplex PCR; TCRdb's version includes in-frame clones alone and lacks a portion of them. The data contain 26,000 or so clones, 66% of them singletons. The sequencing sample was made of peripheral blood. The receptor set was obtained from a man aged 60 to 75 with active or convalescent COVID-19. CDR3s include the opening cysteine and the closing phenylalanine or tryptophan. D genes are given only for firm matches. Only part of the rows carry a size: once, few, many, or a class if the clone is expanded.

d_call	cdr3_length	v_call	j_call	clone_size	cdr3_aa	cdr3_nt
TRBD2	14	TRBV7-9	TRBJ2-7	-	CASSETSGRNEQYF	TGTGCCAGCAGCGAGACTAGCGGGAGGAACGAGCAGTACTTC
-	17	TRBV20-1	TRBJ2-1	-	CSASPKPRERAYNEQFF	TGCAGTGCTAGTCCTAAACCTCGGGAGAGGGCCTACAATGAGCAGTTCTTC
TRBD1	15	TRBV6-5	TRBJ1-1	-	CASSSDRGPGTEAFF	TGTGCCAGCAGTTCCGACAGGGGGCCTGGCACTGAAGCTTTCTTT
-	13	TRBV14	TRBJ2-5	-	CASSHLGGETQYF	TGTGCCAGCAGTCATTTAGGAGGGGAGACCCAGTACTTC
-	15	TRBV5-1	TRBJ1-1	once	CASSFQPDRNTEAFF	TGCGCCAGCAGCTTCCAACCGGACAGGAACACTGAAGCTTTCTTT
-	14	TRBV7-8	TRBJ1-2	-	CASSYRRGDYGYTF	TGTGCCAGCAGCTACAGGCGGGGGGACTATGGCTACACCTTC
TRBD1	18	TRBV27	TRBJ1-6	-	CASSHRDRGPLGGSPLHF	TGTGCCAGCAGCCATCGGGACAGGGGTCCTCTGGGGGGTTCACCCCTCCACTTT
-	13	TRBV12-3/TRBV12-4	TRBJ1-2	once	CATHPGSGYGYTF	TGTGCCACCCACCCCGGGAGCGGCTATGGCTACACCTTC
-	11	TRBV10-3	TRBJ1-2	-	CAIKQDSGYTF	TGTGCCATCAAACAGGATTCTGGCTACACCTTC
-	16	TRBV5-1	TRBJ2-3	-	CASSLDAGKVSDTQYF	TGCGCCAGCAGCTTGGATGCGGGTAAGGTTTCGGATACGCAGTATTTT
-	13	TRBV10-3	TRBJ1-2	-	CAISVEVADGYTF	TGTGCCATCAGTGTGGAGGTGGCCGATGGCTACACCTTC
-	14	TRBV10-3	TRBJ1-3	-	CATQGKFNGNTIYF	TGTGCCACCCAGGGAAAGTTTAATGGAAACACCATATATTTT
TRBD1	17	TRBV24-1	TRBJ2-5	-	CATSDSVGGTGGETQYF	TGTGCCACCAGTGATTCAGTCGGCGGGACAGGGGGGGAGACCCAGTACTTC
TRBD1	15	TRBV5-8	TRBJ1-1	few	CASSSPGQGATEAFF	TGTGCCAGCAGCTCTCCCGGACAGGGGGCCACTGAAGCTTTCTTT
-	16	TRBV23-1	TRBJ2-3	-	CASWRQRPGGTDTQYF	TGCGCCAGCTGGCGACAGCGGCCTGGGGGGACAGATACGCAGTATTTT
TRBD2	15	TRBV5-4	TRBJ2-7	-	CASSLGLGGSYEQYF	TGTGCCAGCAGCTTGGGTCTCGGCGGGAGCTACGAGCAGTACTTC
-	14	TRBV7-9	TRBJ2-5	-	CASSQGGWKETQYF	TGTGCCAGCAGCCAAGGGGGATGGAAAGAGACCCAGTACTTC
TRBD1	17	TRBV4-1	TRBJ1-4	-	CASSQPRTGFGREKLFF	TGCGCCAGCAGCCAGCCCAGGACAGGGTTCGGCAGAGAAAAACTGTTTTTT
-	15	TRBV27	TRBJ1-3	-	CASSRTGLPGNTIYF	TGTGCCAGCAGCCGTACAGGGCTGCCTGGAAACACCATATATTTT
TRBD1	15	TRBV7-3	TRBJ2-3	-	CASSDTGGLADTQYF	TGTGCCAGCAGCGATACAGGGGGCTTGGCAGATACGCAGTATTTT
TRBD2	16	TRBV10-3	TRBJ2-3	few	CAISEALADLTDTQYF	TGTGCCATCAGTGAGGCGCTAGCGGACCTCACAGATACGCAGTATTTT
-	14	TRBV5-1	TRBJ1-2	few	CASSLESLNYGYTF	TGCGCCAGCAGCTTGGAGAGCCTCAACTATGGCTACACCTTC
TRBD2	16	TRBV7-9	TRBJ2-1	few	CASSFSGTSGKDEQFF	TGTGCCAGCAGCTTCTCCGGGACTAGCGGGAAGGATGAGCAGTTCTTC
TRBD1	16	TRBV27	TRBJ1-1	once	CASSLWAGGTNTEAFF	TGTGCCAGCAGTTTATGGGCAGGGGGAACGAACACTGAAGCTTTCTTT
-	12	TRBV19	TRBJ2-3	-	CASSPRGDTQYF	TGTGCCAGTAGTCCCCGCGGAGATACGCAGTATTTT
TRBD1	17	TRBV24-1	TRBJ1-1	-	CATSEGSRGALNTEAFF	TGTGCCACGAGTGAAGGATCCAGGGGGGCCTTGAACACTGAAGCTTTCTTT
-	16	TRBV20-1	TRBJ1-4	few	CSASPASTGPREKLFF	TGCAGTGCTAGTCCTGCTTCGACAGGCCCTAGGGAAAAACTGTTTTTT
-	14	TRBV30	TRBJ1-2	-	CAWSETAMTYGYTF	TGTGCCTGGAGTGAGACAGCCATGACCTATGGCTACACCTTC
-	14	TRBV2	TRBJ1-1	once	CASRTDARTLEAFF	TGTGCCAGCAGGACCGACGCGAGGACACTTGAAGCTTTCTTT